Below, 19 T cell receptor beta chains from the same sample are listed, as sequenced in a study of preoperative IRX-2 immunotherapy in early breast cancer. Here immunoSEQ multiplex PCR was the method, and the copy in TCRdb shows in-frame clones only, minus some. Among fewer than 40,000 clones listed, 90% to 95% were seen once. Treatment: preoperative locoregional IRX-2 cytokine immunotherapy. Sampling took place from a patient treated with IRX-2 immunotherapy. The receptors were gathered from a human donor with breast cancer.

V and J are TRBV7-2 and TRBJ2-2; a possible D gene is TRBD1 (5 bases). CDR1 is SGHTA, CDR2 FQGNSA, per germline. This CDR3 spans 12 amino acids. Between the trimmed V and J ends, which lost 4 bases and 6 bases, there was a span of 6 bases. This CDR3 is CASSSGSGELFF. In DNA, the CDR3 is TGTGCCAGCAGCTCAGGGTCCGGGGAGCTGTTTTTT.

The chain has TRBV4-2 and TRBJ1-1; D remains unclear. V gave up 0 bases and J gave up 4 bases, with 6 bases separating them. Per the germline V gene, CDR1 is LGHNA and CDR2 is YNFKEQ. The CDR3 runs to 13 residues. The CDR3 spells CASSQDSRTEAFF. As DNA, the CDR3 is TGTGCCAGCAGCCAAGATTCACGCACTGAAGCTTTCTTT.

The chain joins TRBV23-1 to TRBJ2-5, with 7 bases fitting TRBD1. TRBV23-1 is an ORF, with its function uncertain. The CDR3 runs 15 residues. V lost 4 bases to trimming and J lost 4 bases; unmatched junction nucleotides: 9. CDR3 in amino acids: CASSPGTAQVETQYF. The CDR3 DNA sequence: TGCGCCAGCAGTCCCGGGACAGCTCAGGTAGAGACCCAGTACTTC.

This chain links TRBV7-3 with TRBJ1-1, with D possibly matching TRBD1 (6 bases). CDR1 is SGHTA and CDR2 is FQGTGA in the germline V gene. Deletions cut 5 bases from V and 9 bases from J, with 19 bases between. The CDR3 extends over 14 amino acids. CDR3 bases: TGTGCCAGCAGCCCTAACCCCCCGGGGGCGAAAGCTTTCTTT. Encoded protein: CASSPNPPGAKAFF.

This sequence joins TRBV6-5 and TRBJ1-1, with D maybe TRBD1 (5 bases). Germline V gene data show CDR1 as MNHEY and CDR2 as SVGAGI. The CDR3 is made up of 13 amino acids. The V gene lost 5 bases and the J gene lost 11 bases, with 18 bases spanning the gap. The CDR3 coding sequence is TGTGCCAGCAGTCCCGCTACCCCAGGGAAGGCTTTCTTT. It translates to CASSPATPGKAFF.

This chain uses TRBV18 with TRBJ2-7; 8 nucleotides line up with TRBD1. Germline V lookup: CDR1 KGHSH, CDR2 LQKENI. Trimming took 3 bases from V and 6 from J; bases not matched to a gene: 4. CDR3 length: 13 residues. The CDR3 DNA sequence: TGTGCCAGCTCACCGTCAGGGGGCGCCGAGCAGTACTTC. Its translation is CASSPSGGAEQYF.

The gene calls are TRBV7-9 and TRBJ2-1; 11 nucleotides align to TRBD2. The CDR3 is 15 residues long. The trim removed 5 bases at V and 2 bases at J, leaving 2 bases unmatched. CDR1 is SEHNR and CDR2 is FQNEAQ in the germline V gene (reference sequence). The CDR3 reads CASSLLAGAYNEQFF. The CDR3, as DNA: TGTGCCAGCAGCCTACTAGCGGGGGCCTACAATGAGCAGTTCTTC.

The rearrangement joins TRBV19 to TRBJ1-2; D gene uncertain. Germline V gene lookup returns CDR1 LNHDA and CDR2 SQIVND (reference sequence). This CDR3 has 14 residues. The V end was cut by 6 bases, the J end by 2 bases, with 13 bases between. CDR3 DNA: TGTGCCAGTAGGTCCGACCTTCCCAACTATGGCTACACCTTC. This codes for CASRSDLPNYGYTF.

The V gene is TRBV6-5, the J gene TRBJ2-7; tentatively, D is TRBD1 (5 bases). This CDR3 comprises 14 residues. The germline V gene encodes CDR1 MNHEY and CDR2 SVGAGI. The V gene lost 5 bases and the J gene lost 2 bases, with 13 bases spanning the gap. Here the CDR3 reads CASSTQTGAYEQYF. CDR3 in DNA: TGTGCCAGCAGTACCCAAACAGGAGCCTACGAGCAGTACTTC.

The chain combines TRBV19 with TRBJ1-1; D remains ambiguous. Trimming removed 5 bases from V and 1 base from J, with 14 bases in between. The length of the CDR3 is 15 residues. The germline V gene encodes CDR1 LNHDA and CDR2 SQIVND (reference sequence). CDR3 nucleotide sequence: TGTGCCAGTAGTCTACTCTCGGGGTGGAACACTGAAGCTTTCTTT. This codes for CASSLLSGWNTEAFF.

Here the CDR3 reads CASSLVAFSGGPNEQYF. Here the CDR3 DNA reads TGTGCCAGCAGTTTAGTCGCGTTTTCGGGGGGGCCCAACGAGCAGTACTTC. V usage is TRBV27 and J usage is TRBJ2-7, with 8 bases that match TRBD2. Germline V lookup: CDR1 MNHEY, CDR2 SMNVEV (reference sequence). V was clipped by 2 bases and J by 5 bases; unmatched bases: 14. This CDR3 is built from 17 residues.

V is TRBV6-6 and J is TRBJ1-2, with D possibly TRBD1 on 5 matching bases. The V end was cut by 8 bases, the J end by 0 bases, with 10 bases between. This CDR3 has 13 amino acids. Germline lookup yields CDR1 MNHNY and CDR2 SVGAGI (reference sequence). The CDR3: CASVGGTNYGYTF. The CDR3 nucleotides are TGTGCCAGCGTCGGGGGAACTAACTATGGCTACACCTTC.

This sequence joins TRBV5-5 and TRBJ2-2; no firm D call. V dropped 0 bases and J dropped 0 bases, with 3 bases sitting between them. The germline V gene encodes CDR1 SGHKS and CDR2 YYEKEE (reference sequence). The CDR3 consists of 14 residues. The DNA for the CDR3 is TGTGCCAGCAGCTTGGTGACGAACACCGGGGAGCTGTTTTTT. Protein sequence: CASSLVTNTGELFF.

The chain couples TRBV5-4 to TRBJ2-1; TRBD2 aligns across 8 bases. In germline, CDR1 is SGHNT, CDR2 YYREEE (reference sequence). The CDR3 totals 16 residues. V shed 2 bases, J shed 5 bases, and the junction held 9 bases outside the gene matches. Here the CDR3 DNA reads TGTGCCAGCAGCTTAAGGCGGGAGGTAGATAACAATGAGCAGTTCTTC. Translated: CASSLRREVDNNEQFF. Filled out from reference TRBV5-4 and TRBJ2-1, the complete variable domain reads ETGVTQSPTHLIKTRGQQVTLRCSSQSGHNTVSWYQQALGQGPQFIFQYYREEENGRGNFPPRFSGLQFPNYSSELNVNALELDDSALYLCASSLRREVDNNEQFFGPGTRLTVL.

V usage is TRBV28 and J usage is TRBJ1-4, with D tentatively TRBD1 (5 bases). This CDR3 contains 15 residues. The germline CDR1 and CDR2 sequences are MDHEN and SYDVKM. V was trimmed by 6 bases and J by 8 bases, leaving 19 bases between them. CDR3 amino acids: CASRGGDSGGEKLFF. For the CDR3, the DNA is TGTGCCAGCAGGGGGGGGGACTCCGGTGGGGAAAAACTGTTTTTT.

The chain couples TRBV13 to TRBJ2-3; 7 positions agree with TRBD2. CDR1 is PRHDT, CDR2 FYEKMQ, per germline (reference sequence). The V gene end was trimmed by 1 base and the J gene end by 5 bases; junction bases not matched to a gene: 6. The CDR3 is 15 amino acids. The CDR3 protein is CASSLEASGQDTQYF. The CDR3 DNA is TGTGCCAGCAGCTTAGAGGCTAGCGGCCAAGATACGCAGTATTTT. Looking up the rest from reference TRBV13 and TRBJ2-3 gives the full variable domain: AAGVIQSPRHLIKEKRETATLKCYPIPRHDTVYWYQQGPGQDPQFLISFYEKMQSDKGSIPDRFSAQQFSDYHSELNMSSLELGDSALYFCASSLEASGQDTQYFGPGTRLTVL.

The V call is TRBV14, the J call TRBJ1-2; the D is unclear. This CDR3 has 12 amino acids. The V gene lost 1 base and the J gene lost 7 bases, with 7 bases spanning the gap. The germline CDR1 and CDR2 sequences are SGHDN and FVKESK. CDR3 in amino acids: CASSQVNGGYTF. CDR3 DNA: TGTGCCAGCAGCCAAGTAAACGGTGGCTACACCTTC.

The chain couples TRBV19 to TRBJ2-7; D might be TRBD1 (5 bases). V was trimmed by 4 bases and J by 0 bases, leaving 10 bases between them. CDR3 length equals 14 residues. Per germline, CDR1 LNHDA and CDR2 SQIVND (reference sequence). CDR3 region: CASSNSGISYEQYF. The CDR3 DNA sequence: TGTGCCAGTAGTAACTCAGGGATCTCCTACGAGCAGTACTTC.

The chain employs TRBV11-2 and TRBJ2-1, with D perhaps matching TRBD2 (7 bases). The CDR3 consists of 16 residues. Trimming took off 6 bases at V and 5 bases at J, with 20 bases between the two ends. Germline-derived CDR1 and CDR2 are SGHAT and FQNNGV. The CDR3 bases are TGTGCCAGCAGTCGCTGGGCGGGGGCCTTTAACAATGAGCAGTTCTTC. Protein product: CASSRWAGAFNNEQFF.